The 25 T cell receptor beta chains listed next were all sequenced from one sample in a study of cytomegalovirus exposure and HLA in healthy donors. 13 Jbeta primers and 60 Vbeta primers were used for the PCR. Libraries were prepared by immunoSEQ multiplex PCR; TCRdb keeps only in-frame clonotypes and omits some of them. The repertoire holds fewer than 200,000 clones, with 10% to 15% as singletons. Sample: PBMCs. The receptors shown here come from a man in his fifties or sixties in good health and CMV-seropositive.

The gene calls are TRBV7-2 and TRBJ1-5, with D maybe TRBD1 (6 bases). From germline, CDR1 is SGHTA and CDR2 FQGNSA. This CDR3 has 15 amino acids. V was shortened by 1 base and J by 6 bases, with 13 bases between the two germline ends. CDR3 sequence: CASSLVGGGIQPQHF. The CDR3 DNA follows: TGTGCCAGCAGCTTAGTGGGGGGGGGCATTCAGCCCCAGCATTTT.

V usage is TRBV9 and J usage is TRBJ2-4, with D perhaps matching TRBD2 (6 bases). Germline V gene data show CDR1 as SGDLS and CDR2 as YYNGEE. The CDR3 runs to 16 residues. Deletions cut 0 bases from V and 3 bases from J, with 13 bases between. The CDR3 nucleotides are TGTGCCAGCAGCGTAGAGGGCCTGGGGGGCAAAAACATTCAGTACTTC. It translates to CASSVEGLGGKNIQYF.

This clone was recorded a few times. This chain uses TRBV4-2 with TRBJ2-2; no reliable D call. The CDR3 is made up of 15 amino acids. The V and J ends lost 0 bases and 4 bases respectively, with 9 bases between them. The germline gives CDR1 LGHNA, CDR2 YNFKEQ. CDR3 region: CASSQDATATGELFF. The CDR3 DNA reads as TGTGCCAGCAGCCAAGATGCAACAGCCACCGGGGAGCTGTTTTTT.

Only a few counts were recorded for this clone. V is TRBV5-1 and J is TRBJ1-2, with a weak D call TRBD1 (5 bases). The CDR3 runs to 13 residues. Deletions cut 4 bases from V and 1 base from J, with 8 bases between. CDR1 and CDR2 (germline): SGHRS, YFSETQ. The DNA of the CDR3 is TGCGCCAGCAGCCCCGGGGGTAACTATGGCTACACCTTC. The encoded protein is CASSPGGNYGYTF.

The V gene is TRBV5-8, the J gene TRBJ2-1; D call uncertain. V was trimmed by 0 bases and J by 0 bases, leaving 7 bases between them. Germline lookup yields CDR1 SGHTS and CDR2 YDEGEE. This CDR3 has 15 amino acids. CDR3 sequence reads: CASSLGARSYNEQFF. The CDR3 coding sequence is TGTGCCAGCAGCTTGGGGGCACGCTCCTACAATGAGCAGTTCTTC.

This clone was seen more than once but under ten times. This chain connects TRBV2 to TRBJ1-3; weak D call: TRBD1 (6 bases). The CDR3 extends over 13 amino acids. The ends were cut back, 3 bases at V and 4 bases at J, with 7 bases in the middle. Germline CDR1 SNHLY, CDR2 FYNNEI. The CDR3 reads CASSEQGGNTIYF. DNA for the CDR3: TGTGCCAGCAGTGAGCAGGGGGGAAACACCATATATTTT.

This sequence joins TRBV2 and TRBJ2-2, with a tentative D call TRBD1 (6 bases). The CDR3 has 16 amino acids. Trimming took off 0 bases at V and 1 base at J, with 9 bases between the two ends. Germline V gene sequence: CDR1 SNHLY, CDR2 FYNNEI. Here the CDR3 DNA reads TGTGCCAGCAGTGAAGCGGGGACACAGAACACCGGGGAGCTGTTTTTT. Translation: CASSEAGTQNTGELFF.

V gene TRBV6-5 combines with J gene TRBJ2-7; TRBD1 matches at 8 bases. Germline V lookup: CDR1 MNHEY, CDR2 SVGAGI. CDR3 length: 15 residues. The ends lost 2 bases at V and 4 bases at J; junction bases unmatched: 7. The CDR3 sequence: CASSYKGQGRYEQYF. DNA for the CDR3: TGTGCCAGCAGTTACAAAGGACAGGGTCGGTACGAGCAGTACTTC.

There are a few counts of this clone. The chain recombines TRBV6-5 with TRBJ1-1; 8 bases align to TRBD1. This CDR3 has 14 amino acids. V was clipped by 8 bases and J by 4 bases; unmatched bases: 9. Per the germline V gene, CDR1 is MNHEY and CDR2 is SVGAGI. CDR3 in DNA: TGTGCCAGCGCGATCTACAGGGGGGCCACTGAAGCTTTCTTT. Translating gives CASAIYRGATEAFF.

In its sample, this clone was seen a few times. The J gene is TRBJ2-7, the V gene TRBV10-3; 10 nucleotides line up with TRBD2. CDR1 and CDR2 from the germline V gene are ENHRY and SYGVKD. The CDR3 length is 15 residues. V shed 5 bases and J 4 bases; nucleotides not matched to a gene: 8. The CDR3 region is CAISTTSGDSYEQYF. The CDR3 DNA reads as TGTGCCATCAGTACCACTAGCGGGGATTCTTACGAGCAGTACTTC.

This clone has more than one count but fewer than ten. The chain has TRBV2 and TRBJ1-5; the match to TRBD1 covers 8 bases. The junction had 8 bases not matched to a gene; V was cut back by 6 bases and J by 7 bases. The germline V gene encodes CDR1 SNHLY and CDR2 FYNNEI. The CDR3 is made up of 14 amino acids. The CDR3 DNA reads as TGTGCCAGCAGGGGTTCCAGGGGGCTCCAGCCCCAGCATTTT. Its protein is CASRGSRGLQPQHF.

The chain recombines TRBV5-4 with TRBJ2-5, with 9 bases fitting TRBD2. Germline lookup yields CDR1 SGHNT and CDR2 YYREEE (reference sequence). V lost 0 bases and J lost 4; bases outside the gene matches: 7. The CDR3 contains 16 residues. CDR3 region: CASSLEAGGLRETQYF. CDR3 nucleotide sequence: TGTGCCAGCAGCTTGGAGGCGGGGGGGTTGAGAGAGACCCAGTACTTC.

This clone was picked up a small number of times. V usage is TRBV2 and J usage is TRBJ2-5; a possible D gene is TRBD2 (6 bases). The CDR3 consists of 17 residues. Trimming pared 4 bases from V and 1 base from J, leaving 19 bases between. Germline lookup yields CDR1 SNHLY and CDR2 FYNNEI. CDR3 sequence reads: CASSGRVAANFQETQYF. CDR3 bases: TGTGCCAGCAGTGGCAGGGTAGCGGCGAATTTCCAAGAGACCCAGTACTTC.

The CDR3 sequence is CASSVEEVQQPQHF. The CDR3, as DNA: TGTGCCAGCAGCGTAGAAGAAGTTCAGCAGCCCCAGCATTTT. The V call is TRBV9, the J call TRBJ1-5, with D hard to call. This CDR3 has 14 amino acids. Trimming removed 0 bases at V and 7 bases at J, with 11 bases between. The V gene's germline CDR1 is SGDLS and CDR2 YYNGEE.

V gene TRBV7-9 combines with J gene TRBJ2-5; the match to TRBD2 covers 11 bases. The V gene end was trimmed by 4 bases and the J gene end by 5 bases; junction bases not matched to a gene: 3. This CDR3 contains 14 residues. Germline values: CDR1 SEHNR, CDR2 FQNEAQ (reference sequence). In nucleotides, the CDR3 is TGTGCCAGCAGCTCTAGCGGGGGGCTGGAGACCCAGTACTTC. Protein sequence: CASSSSGGLETQYF.

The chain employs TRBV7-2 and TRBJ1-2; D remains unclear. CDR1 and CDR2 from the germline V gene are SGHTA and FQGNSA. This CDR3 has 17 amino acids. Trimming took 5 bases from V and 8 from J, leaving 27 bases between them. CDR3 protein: CASSPQLGSSFYGGYTF. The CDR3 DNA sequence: TGTGCCAGCAGCCCTCAACTAGGGTCCTCCTTCTATGGCGGCTACACCTTC.

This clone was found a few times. CDR3 sequence: CASGNRPGQLFF. Written as DNA, the CDR3 is TGCGCCAGCGGGAATAGGCCGGGACAGTTGTTTTTT. The genes are TRBV4-3 and TRBJ1-4; 7 bases fit TRBD1. Germline V lookup: CDR1 LGHNA, CDR2 YSLEER. After removal of 8 bases from V and 15 bases from J, the junction contained 12 bases not matched to a gene. The length of the CDR3 is 12 residues.

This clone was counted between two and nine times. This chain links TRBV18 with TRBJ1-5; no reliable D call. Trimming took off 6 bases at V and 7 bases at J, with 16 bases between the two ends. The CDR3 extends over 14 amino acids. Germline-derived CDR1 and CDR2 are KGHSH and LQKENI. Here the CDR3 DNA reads TGTGCCAGCTCGCCTGGTACGGTTGAACAGCCCCAGCATTTT. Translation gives CASSPGTVEQPQHF.

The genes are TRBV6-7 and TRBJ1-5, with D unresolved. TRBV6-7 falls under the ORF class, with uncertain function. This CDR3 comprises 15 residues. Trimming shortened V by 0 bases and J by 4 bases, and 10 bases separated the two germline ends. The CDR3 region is CASSYSSGRNQPQHF. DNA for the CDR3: TGTGCCAGCAGTTACTCGAGCGGGAGGAATCAGCCCCAGCATTTT.

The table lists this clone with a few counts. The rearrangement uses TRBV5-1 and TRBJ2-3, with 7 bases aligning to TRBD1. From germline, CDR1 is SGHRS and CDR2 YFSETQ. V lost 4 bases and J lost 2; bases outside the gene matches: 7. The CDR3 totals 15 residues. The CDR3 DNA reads TGCGCCAGCAGCCCCCGAAGGGGGCTCACAGATACGCAGTATTTT. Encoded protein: CASSPRRGLTDTQYF.

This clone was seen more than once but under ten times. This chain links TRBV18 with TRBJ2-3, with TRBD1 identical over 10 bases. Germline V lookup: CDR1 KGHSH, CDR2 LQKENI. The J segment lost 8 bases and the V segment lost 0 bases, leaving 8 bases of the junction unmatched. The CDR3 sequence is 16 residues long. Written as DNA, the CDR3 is TGTGCCAGCTCACCACCAGCGACAGGGGGCGAGGGTACGCAGTATTTT. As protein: CASSPPATGGEGTQYF.

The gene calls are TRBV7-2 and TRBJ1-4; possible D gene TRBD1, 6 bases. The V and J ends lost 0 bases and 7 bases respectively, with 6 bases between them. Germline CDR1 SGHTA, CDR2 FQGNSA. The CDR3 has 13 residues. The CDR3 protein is CASSLADSEKLFF. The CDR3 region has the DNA TGTGCCAGCAGCTTAGCGGACAGTGAAAAACTGTTTTTT. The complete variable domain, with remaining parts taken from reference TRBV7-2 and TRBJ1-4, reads GAGVSQSPSNKVTEKGKDVELRCDPISGHTALYWYRQSLGQGLEFLIYFQGNSAPDKSGLPSDRFSAERTGGSVSTLTIQRTQQEDSAVYLCASSLADSEKLFFGSGTQLSVL.

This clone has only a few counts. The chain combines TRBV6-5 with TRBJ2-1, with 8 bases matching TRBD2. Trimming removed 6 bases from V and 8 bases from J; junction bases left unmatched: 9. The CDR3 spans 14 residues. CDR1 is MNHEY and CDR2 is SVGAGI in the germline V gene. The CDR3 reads CASRSGTRHDEQFF. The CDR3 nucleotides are TGTGCCAGCAGATCCGGGACTAGGCACGATGAGCAGTTCTTC.

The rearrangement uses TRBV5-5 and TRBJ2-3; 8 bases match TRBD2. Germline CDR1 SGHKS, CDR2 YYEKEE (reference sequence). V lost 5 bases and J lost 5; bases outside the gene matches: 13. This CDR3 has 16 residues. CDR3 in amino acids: CASSSGRGGLQDTQYF. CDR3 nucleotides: TGTGCCAGCAGTTCCGGTCGGGGGGGCCTGCAAGATACGCAGTATTTT.

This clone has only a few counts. CDR3 bases: TGCAGCGGGGGGACAGGGGGCTACGAGCAGTACTTC. Translation gives CSGGTGGYEQYF. V and J are TRBV29-1 and TRBJ2-7; 11 bases line up with TRBD1. The J segment lost 3 bases and the V segment lost 7 bases, leaving 2 bases of the junction unmatched. The germline gives CDR1 SQVTM, CDR2 ANQGSEA. This CDR3 region has 12 residues.